This T cell receptor beta chain was observed in a study of T-cell reconstitution after alpha-beta-depleted transplantation in children. Study-wide results and caveats: The study reportedly traced alpha-beta T cells about two months after transplant to several hundred expanded graft clones. Newly produced T cells mostly accounted for T-cell counts and diversity one year post-transplant.

With 0 bases clipped from V and 4 bases from J, the junction kept 12 bases outside the gene matches. The germline V gene encodes CDR1 SGHRS and CDR2 YFSETQ. The CDR3 runs to 19 residues. Unique molecular identifiers featured in how the TCRbeta library was prepared. TCRdb re-derived calls from the PCR reads in MiXCR, one entry per CDR3 protein. The sample consists of 450,000 to 600,000 distinct CDR3 sequences, over 10% of them appearing once. On this clonotype itself: Its matching antigen is unknown.

The sequence came from a male patient between 5 and 17 years old who had a stem cell transplant for acute myeloid leukemia, so the T cells may come from the graft donor. The sequencing used PBMCs, mostly from graft donor cells, collected 360 days after TCRalphabeta/CD19-depleted stem cell transplant. This chain links TRBV5-1 with TRBJ2-7; 14 nucleotides match TRBD2. CDR3 protein: CASSLDRGLAGVGLYEQYF. The CDR3 nucleotides are TGCGCCAGCAGCTTGGATCGGGGACTAGCGGGAGTCGGGTTATACGAGCAGTACTTC.